The TCR beta chain described here comes from a study of beta chain features in type 1 diabetes. Whole-study results and caveats: Reduced insertions and increased deletions marked VDJ junctions in type 1 diabetes patients.

TCRB transcripts that were expressed got sequenced, as all of the isolated RNA had been reverse transcribed. The protocol was immunoSEQ multiplex PCR, while the TCRdb copy is restricted to in-frame clones and leaves out a portion. The top ten clones hold around 0.04% of a sample with 300,000 to 450,000 clones, roughly a fifth of them seen once. One heparinised draw, averaging roughly 0.12 L, was taken per donor. Sorted cells reached over 95% purity in every population. Germline V gene sequence: CDR1 LNHNV, CDR2 YYDKDF (reference sequence). The J segment lost 8 bases and the V segment lost 5 bases, leaving 16 bases of the junction unmatched. The CDR3 is 16 residues long. On this clone: The antigen is undetermined.

V and J are TRBV15 and TRBJ1-2, with 8 bases that match TRBD1. The specimen sequenced was naive CD4+ T cells from blood. This TCR was sampled from a woman in her late teens or twenties in good health. The CDR3 bases are TGTGCCACCAGCGGCCTGGTGGGACAGGAGGGGAGCGGCTACACCTTC. It yields the protein CATSGLVGQEGSGYTF. The full variable domain, its missing parts supplied by reference TRBV15 and TRBJ1-2, is DAMVIQNPRYQVTQFGKPVTLSCSQTLNHNVMYWYQQKSSQAPKLLFHYYDKDFNNEADTPDNFQSRRPNTSFCFLDIRSPGLGDTAMYLCATSGLVGQEGSGYTFGSGTRLTVV.